Below, 14 T cell receptor beta chains from the same sample are listed, as sequenced in a study of cytomegalovirus exposure and HLA in healthy donors. PCR primers comprised 60 Vbeta and 13 Jbeta primers. Profiling relied on immunoSEQ multiplex PCR, and the TCRdb table lists in-frame clones only, not all of them. The sample includes hundreds of thousands of clones, 60% to 85% of them seen just once. The sequencing input was PBMCs. The receptors were sampled from a man aged 35-49 years in good health and CMV-seronegative.

The rearrangement links TRBV4-1 to TRBJ2-1, with 9 bases lining up with TRBD2. Unmatched junction bases numbered 5, after V lost 1 base and J lost 7 bases. CDR3 size: 15 residues. Germline CDR1 MGHRA, CDR2 YSYEKL. CDR3 sequence (DNA): TGCGCCAGCAGCCAAGGGCGGGGGGGCAGAAATGAGCAGTTCTTC. It specifies CASSQGRGGRNEQFF.

The chain couples TRBV11-2 to TRBJ1-1; the D is unclear. Per the germline V gene, CDR1 is SGHAT and CDR2 is FQNNGV. This CDR3 is 13 amino acids long. Trimming removed 6 bases from V and 0 bases from J, with 8 bases in between. The CDR3 loop is CASRLRVNTEAFF. CDR3 nucleotide sequence: TGTGCCAGCAGATTAAGAGTGAACACTGAAGCTTTCTTT.

The genes are TRBV25-1 and TRBJ1-5; D unresolved. Trimming took off 3 bases at V and 1 base at J, with 7 bases between the two ends. Germline V CDR1 and CDR2: MGHDK, SYGVNS. The CDR3 length is 14 residues. Here the CDR3 reads CASSDQQSNQPQHF. CDR3 DNA sequence: TGTGCCAGCAGTGACCAACAAAGCAATCAGCCCCAGCATTTT.

This sequence joins TRBV30 and TRBJ2-3, with 8 bases matching TRBD2. This CDR3 has 15 amino acids. The ends lost 5 bases at V and 5 bases at J; junction bases unmatched: 12. The germline V gene has CDR1 GTSNPN and CDR2 SVGIG (reference sequence). CDR3 nucleotides: TGTGCCTGGGGTTGGCCGGGGGGGCTCGGAGATACGCAGTATTTT. This translates into CAWGWPGGLGDTQYF. The entire variable domain, with the rest obtained from reference TRBV30 and TRBJ2-3, is as follows: SQTIHQWPATLVQPVGSPLSLECTVEGTSNPNLYWYRQAAGRGLQLLFYSVGIGQISSEVPQNLSASRPQDRQFILSSKKLLLSDSGFYLCAWGWPGGLGDTQYFGPGTRLTVL.

The V and J genes are TRBV27 and TRBJ2-2, with 7 nucleotides matching TRBD2. J gave up 3 bases and V 8 bases, and 9 bases lay outside the gene matches. This CDR3 contains 15 residues. Germline CDR1 reads MNHEY; CDR2 reads SMNVEV (reference sequence). In nucleotides, the CDR3 is TGTGCCAGCTATCTAACGGGGGGATACACCGGGGAGCTGTTTTTT. Translation: CASYLTGGYTGELFF.

The chain employs TRBV19 and TRBJ2-7, with 8 nucleotides matching TRBD1. CDR3 size: 13 residues. Germline lookup yields CDR1 LNHDA and CDR2 SQIVND (reference sequence). V shed 10 bases, J shed 3 bases, and the junction held 8 bases outside the gene matches. The CDR3 DNA reads as TGTGCCACCACCACCACAGGGGGCTACGAGCAGTACTTC. This codes for CATTTTGGYEQYF.

This sequence joins TRBV11-2 and TRBJ2-1; TRBD2 matches at 9 bases. The CDR3 consists of 15 residues. Germline CDR1 is SGHAT and CDR2 is FQNNGV. The V gene end was trimmed by 4 bases and the J gene end by 4 bases; junction bases not matched to a gene: 5. The CDR3 loop is CASSSGTSFYNEQFF. The CDR3, as DNA: TGTGCCAGCAGCTCCGGGACTAGCTTTTACAATGAGCAGTTCTTC.

A few counts support this clone. The rearrangement links TRBV19 to TRBJ1-4; TRBD1 aligns across 7 bases. Losses at the gene ends were 4 bases for V and 5 bases for J; bases not matched to a gene: 10. This CDR3 region has 16 residues. Germline assignment: CDR1 LNHDA and CDR2 SQIVND (reference sequence). The CDR3 loop is CASSSLRTGYNEKLFF. DNA of the CDR3: TGTGCCAGTAGTAGTCTTCGGACAGGCTACAATGAAAAACTGTTTTTT.

The chain employs TRBV5-4 and TRBJ2-7; 7 nucleotides line up with TRBD2. Germline V lookup: CDR1 SGHNT, CDR2 YYREEE (reference sequence). This CDR3 contains 17 residues. The trim removed 0 bases at V and 1 base at J, leaving 10 bases unmatched. CDR3 sequence (DNA): TGTGCCAGCAGCTTGGGCCCCCGGGACTACACTTCCTACGAGCAGTACTTC. It yields the protein CASSLGPRDYTSYEQYF. Using reference TRBV5-4 and TRBJ2-7 for the parts outside the CDR3, the full variable domain is ETGVTQSPTHLIKTRGQQVTLRCSSQSGHNTVSWYQQALGQGPQFIFQYYREEENGRGNFPPRFSGLQFPNYSSELNVNALELDDSALYLCASSLGPRDYTSYEQYFGPGTRLTVT.

The chain joins TRBV5-6 to TRBJ2-3; D is unclear. Between the trimmed V and J ends, which lost 4 bases and 5 bases, there was a span of 8 bases. Per germline, CDR1 SGHDT and CDR2 YYEEEE. There are 12 residues in the CDR3. The CDR3 region is CASSIPKDTQYF. The DNA of the CDR3 is TGTGCCAGCAGCATCCCCAAAGATACGCAGTATTTT. The full variable domain, in which reference TRBV5-6 and TRBJ2-3 provide the parts outside the CDR3, is DAGVTQSPTHLIKTRGQQVTLRCSPKSGHDTVSWYQQALGQGPQFIFQYYEEEERQRGNFPDRFSGHQFPNYSSELNVNALLLGDSALYLCASSIPKDTQYFGPGTRLTVL.

The V and J genes are TRBV19 and TRBJ2-1, with no clear D. V lost 9 bases, J lost 8 bases, and 23 bases lay in between. CDR3 length: 15 residues. The germline CDR1 and CDR2 sequences are LNHDA and SQIVND (reference sequence). CDR3 amino acids: CASTQTFPTTHEQFF. CDR3 nucleotides: TGTGCCAGCACCCAAACGTTCCCCACAACCCATGAGCAGTTCTTC.

The V and J genes are TRBV18 and TRBJ1-1; D ambiguous. The CDR3 is 13 amino acids. The germline V gene encodes CDR1 KGHSH and CDR2 LQKENI. V dropped 3 bases and J dropped 4 bases, with 9 bases sitting between them. The CDR3 sequence: CASSPVGGTEAFF. The CDR3 region has the DNA TGTGCCAGCTCACCGGTGGGAGGCACTGAAGCTTTCTTT.

This sequence joins TRBV9 and TRBJ2-5, with 14 bases aligning to TRBD2. Germline lookup yields CDR1 SGDLS and CDR2 YYNGEE. With 4 bases clipped from V and 4 bases from J, the junction kept 12 bases outside the gene matches. This CDR3 is built from 18 residues. CDR3 DNA: TGTGCCAGCAGCCGTTTTAGTGGTGGACTAGCGGGAGGAGAGACCCAGTACTTC. It translates to CASSRFSGGLAGGETQYF.

The V call is TRBV7-2, the J call TRBJ1-5, with D unclear. Germline CDR1 is SGHTA and CDR2 is FQGNSA. CDR3 length equals 15 residues. The V gene lost 2 bases and the J gene lost 3 bases, with 11 bases spanning the gap. CDR3 sequence reads: CASSLIYGSNQPQHF. As DNA, the CDR3 is TGTGCCAGCAGCTTAATCTATGGTTCCAATCAGCCCCAGCATTTT.